This T cell receptor (beta chain) was captured in a study of T cells in women clearing cervical HPV infection. Across the study: With HLA typing for only a few women, HLA confounding remains possible.

Profiling relied on immunoSEQ multiplex PCR, and the TCRdb table lists in-frame clones only, not all of them. The listing records approximately 40,000 clones. The sequence was collected from a woman between 18 and 70 years old with a cervical HPV16 infection that either progressed to CIN3+ or cleared (not recorded which). Sequenced input: blood buffy coat.

CDR3 in amino acids: CASSAGQGSNQPQHF. The CDR3 bases that were read are TGTGCCAGCAGTGCGGGACAGGGCAGCAATCAGCCC. The chain couples TRBV12-3 or TRBV12-4 to TRBJ1-5; 9 bases map to TRBD1. The read comes to an end 3 residues before the CDR3 does, leaving the germline J gene to fill in the end. Trimming removed 5 bases from V and 1 base from J; junction bases left unmatched: 3. The CDR3 totals 15 residues.